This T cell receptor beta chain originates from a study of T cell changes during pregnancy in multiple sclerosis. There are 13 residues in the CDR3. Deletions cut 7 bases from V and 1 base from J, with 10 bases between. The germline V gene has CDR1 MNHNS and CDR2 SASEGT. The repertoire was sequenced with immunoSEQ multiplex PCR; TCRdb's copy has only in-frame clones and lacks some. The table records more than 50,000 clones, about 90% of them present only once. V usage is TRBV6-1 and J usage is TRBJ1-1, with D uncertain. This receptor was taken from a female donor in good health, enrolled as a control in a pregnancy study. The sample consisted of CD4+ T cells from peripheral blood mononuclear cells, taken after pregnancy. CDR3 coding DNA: TGTGCCAGCACTACAGACCAGAACACTGAAGCTTTCTTT. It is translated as CASTTDQNTEAFF.